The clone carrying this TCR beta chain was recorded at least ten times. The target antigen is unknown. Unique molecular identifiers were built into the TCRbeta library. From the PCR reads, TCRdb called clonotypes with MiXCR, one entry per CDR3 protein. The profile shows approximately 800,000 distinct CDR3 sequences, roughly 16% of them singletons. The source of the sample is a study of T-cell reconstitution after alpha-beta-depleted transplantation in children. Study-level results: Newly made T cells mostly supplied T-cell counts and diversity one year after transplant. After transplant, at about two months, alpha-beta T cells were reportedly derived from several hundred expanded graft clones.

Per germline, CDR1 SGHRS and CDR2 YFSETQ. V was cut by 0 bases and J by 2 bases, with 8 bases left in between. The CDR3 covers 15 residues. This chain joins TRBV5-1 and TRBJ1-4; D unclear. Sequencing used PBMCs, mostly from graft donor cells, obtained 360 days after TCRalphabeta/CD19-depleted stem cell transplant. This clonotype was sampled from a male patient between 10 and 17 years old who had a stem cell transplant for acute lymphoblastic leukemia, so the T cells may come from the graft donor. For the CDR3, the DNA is TGCGCCAGCAGCTTGGACTTAACCACTAATGAAAAACTGTTTTTT. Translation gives CASSLDLTTNEKLFF.